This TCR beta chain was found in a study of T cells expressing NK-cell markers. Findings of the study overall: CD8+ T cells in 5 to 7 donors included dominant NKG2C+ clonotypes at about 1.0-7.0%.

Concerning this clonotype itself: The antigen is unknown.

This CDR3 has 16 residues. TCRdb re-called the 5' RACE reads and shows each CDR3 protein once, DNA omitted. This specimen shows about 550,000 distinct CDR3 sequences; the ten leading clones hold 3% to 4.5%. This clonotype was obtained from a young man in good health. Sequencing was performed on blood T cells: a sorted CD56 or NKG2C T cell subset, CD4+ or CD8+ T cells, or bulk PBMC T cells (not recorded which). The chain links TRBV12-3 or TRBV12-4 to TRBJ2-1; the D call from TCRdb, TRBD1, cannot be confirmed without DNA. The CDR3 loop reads CASSPRGGERKGEQFF.